These 15 T cell receptor beta chains were all obtained from the same sample, sequenced in a study of T cell changes during pregnancy in multiple sclerosis. Measured with immunoSEQ multiplex PCR; TCRdb has only the in-frame clones, and not every one. The sample lists approximately 48,000 clones, approximately 94% seen once, with roughly 5.5% in the top ten. Sequences were derived from CD8+ T cells from peripheral blood mononuclear cells, sampled before pregnancy. Source of these receptors: a female donor with multiple sclerosis, enrolled in a pregnancy study.

This clone was seen only once. V and J are TRBV9 and TRBJ1-3; D is ambiguous. Germline V gene lookup returns CDR1 SGDLS and CDR2 YYNGEE. Trimming removed 6 bases from V and 0 bases from J, with 10 bases in between. The CDR3 is 14 amino acids. This chain's CDR3 is CASTHAGSGNTIYF. The CDR3 nucleotides read TGTGCCAGCACTCATGCGGGCTCTGGAAACACCATATATTTT.

The chain employs TRBV29-1 and TRBJ1-3; TRBD1 is a possible D gene (5 bases). This CDR3 has 13 residues. Per the germline V gene, CDR1 is SQVTM and CDR2 is ANQGSEA. V was clipped by 2 bases and J by 4 bases, with 9 bases between them. The CDR3 coding sequence is TGCAGCGTTGAATTGGGGCCCGGAAACACCATATATTTT. It codes for CSVELGPGNTIYF. The entire variable domain, with the rest obtained from reference TRBV29-1 and TRBJ1-3, is as follows: SAVISQKPSRDICQRGTSLTIQCQVDSQVTMMFWYRQQPGQSLTLIATANQGSEATYESGFVIDKFPISRPNLTFSTLTVSNMSPEDSSIYLCSVELGPGNTIYFGEGSWLTVV.

Only a few counts were recorded for this clone. Other nucleotide sequences in the sample specify the same CDR3. J is TRBJ2-1 and V is TRBV6-4; 9 nucleotides line up with TRBD2. This CDR3 spans 15 amino acids. Germline CDR1 is MRHNA and CDR2 is SNTAGT. V lost 0 bases, J lost 4 bases, and 1 base stayed unmatched. In DNA, the CDR3 is TGTGCCAGCAGTGACTCTAGCGGGAGTTACAATGAGCAGTTCTTC. Encoded protein: CASSDSSGSYNEQFF.

The chain links TRBV9 to TRBJ2-2; D unresolved. V lost 1 base to trimming and J lost 5 bases, with 3 bases between them. The CDR3 consists of 12 residues. Per germline, CDR1 SGDLS and CDR2 YYNGEE. The CDR3 nucleotides are TGTGCCAGCAGCGTACGGACCGGGGAGCTGTTTTTT. Protein product: CASSVRTGELFF.

This chain joins TRBV9 and TRBJ2-7, with 9 bases matching TRBD2. Trimming cost V 0 bases and J 6 bases; bases outside gene matches: 7. CDR1 SGDLS and CDR2 YYNGEE come from the germline V gene. The CDR3 contains 15 residues. The CDR3 is CASSVESGRRSEQYF. The CDR3 DNA is TGTGCCAGCAGCGTAGAGAGCGGGAGGCGCAGCGAGCAGTACTTC.

This chain connects TRBV2 to TRBJ1-5; D unresolved. Trimming took 3 bases from V and 2 from J, leaving 11 bases between them. CDR1 and CDR2 (germline): SNHLY, FYNNEI. The CDR3 contains 15 residues. This chain's CDR3 is CASSEGGGGNQPQHF. In nucleotides, the CDR3 is TGTGCCAGCAGTGAGGGTGGAGGCGGCAATCAGCCCCAGCATTTT.

The genes are TRBV6-4 and TRBJ2-2, with 8 bases aligning to TRBD2. There are 14 residues in the CDR3. Germline CDR1 is MRHNA and CDR2 is SNTAGT. Unmatched junction bases numbered 0, after V lost 3 bases and J lost 3 bases. In DNA form, the CDR3 reads TGTGCCAGCAGTGAAGCGGGAGACACCGGGGAGCTGTTTTTT. Translating gives CASSEAGDTGELFF.

The chain joins TRBV15 to TRBJ1-1; a weak D match, TRBD1 (5 bases). The V end was cut by 4 bases, the J end by 5 bases, with 11 bases between. This CDR3 contains 13 residues. Germline V lookup: CDR1 LNHNV, CDR2 YYDKDF (reference sequence). The CDR3 coding sequence is TGTGCCACCAGCATTCCGACAGAAACTGAAGCTTTCTTT. Translated, it gives CATSIPTETEAFF.

The chain carries TRBV7-6 and TRBJ2-3; 9 nucleotides line up with TRBD2. V lost 1 base to trimming and J lost 5 bases; unmatched junction nucleotides: 4. Germline CDR1 and CDR2: SGHVS and FNYEAQ. This CDR3 has 15 amino acids. CDR3 amino acids: CASSLEAGGIDTQYF. In DNA form, the CDR3 reads TGTGCCAGCAGCTTAGAAGCGGGAGGAATAGATACGCAGTATTTT.

This rearrangement joins TRBV27 to TRBJ2-7; 7 nucleotides line up with TRBD2. Germline V gives CDR1 MNHEY, CDR2 SMNVEV (reference sequence). Losses at the gene ends were 2 bases for V and 7 bases for J; bases not matched to a gene: 2. CDR3 length equals 12 residues. The CDR3 loop is CASSLTGGEQYF. In DNA form, the CDR3 reads TGTGCCAGCAGTTTAACCGGGGGGGAGCAGTACTTC.

V gene TRBV10-3 combines with J gene TRBJ2-1; tentative D call: TRBD1 (6 bases). The CDR3 is 13 residues long. CDR1 and CDR2 (germline): ENHRY, SYGVKD. V was clipped by 9 bases and J by 0 bases, with 9 bases between them. CDR3 bases: TGTGCCATTGCAGGGGACTCCTACAATGAGCAGTTCTTC. It yields the protein CAIAGDSYNEQFF.

The chain employs TRBV5-1 and TRBJ2-3; D is unclear. Germline CDR1 SGHRS, CDR2 YFSETQ. The germline V and J ends were trimmed by 0 bases and 2 bases, with 10 bases remaining between them. The CDR3 sequence is 15 residues long. In nucleotides, the CDR3 is TGCGCCAGCAGCTTGGCCTCAGATTACACAGATACGCAGTATTTT. Translating gives CASSLASDYTDTQYF. Combining the CDR3 with reference TRBV5-1 and TRBJ2-3 gives the whole variable domain KAGVTQTPRYLIKTRGQQVTLSCSPISGHRSVSWYQQTPGQGLQFLFEYFSETQRNKGNFPGRFSGRQFSNSRSEMNVSTLELGDSALYLCASSLASDYTDTQYFGPGTRLTVL.

The rearrangement links TRBV5-1 to TRBJ2-7; 9 bases map to TRBD2. This CDR3 is built from 17 residues. Germline values: CDR1 SGHRS, CDR2 YFSETQ. With 0 bases clipped from V and 3 bases from J, the junction kept 10 bases outside the gene matches. CDR3: CASSLVPSAGGLYEQYF. Here the CDR3 DNA reads TGCGCCAGCAGCTTGGTCCCTTCAGCGGGAGGCCTCTACGAGCAGTACTTC.

The V gene is TRBV7-9, the J gene TRBJ2-1, with 9 positions matching TRBD2. The V gene's germline CDR1 is SEHNR and CDR2 FQNEAQ (reference sequence). The CDR3 runs 16 residues. V gave up 5 bases and J gave up 4 bases; unmatched junction bases: 9. In DNA, the CDR3 is TGTGCCAGCAGCCCCACTTTAGCGGGAGAGTACAATGAGCAGTTCTTC. Translating gives CASSPTLAGEYNEQFF.

The rearrangement uses TRBV27 and TRBJ2-1, with D perhaps TRBD2 (6 bases). The V gene's germline CDR1 is MNHEY and CDR2 SMNVEV (reference sequence). The CDR3 consists of 13 residues. Trimming took 7 bases from V and 5 from J, leaving 12 bases between them. The CDR3, as DNA: TGTGCCAGCACCAGTCGGGGGAACAATGAGCAGTTCTTC. Translation: CASTSRGNNEQFF.